This is a list of T cell receptor beta chains from one sample in a study of CD8 T cells in Susac syndrome. One entry per CDR3 protein results from TCRdb running MiXCR on the immunoSEQ multiplex PCR reads. The sample contains around 190,000 distinct CDR3 sequences, 90% to 95% of which appear only once. Specimen: CD4+ T cells from PBMCs. Receptor source: a human donor in good health. Both conserved end residues are part of each CDR3. D genes are given only for firm matches. A row's size may be missing; if present it is once, few, many or a size class.

v_call	d_call	clone_size	cdr3_length	j_call	cdr3_nt	cdr3_aa
TRBV29-1	-	-	11	TRBJ2-7	TGCAGCGTTGAAGCCCCTTACGAGCAGTACTTC	CSVEAPYEQYF
TRBV7-9	-	-	14	TRBJ1-2	TGTGCCAGCAGCTCCGGGAGTTCGGGACATGGCTACACCTTC	CASSSGSSGHGYTF
TRBV29-1	TRBD1	once	12	TRBJ1-2	TGCAGCGGCGGACAGGGGAATCATGGCTACACCTTC	CSGGQGNHGYTF
TRBV6-5	-	-	11	TRBJ2-2	TGTGCCAGCAGTTACGCCGGGGAGCTGTTTTTT	CASSYAGELFF
TRBV19	-	-	13	TRBJ1-1	TGTGCCAGTACTAATCCTCCACAGGGAATGGCTTTCTTT	CASTNPPQGMAFF
TRBV2	-	-	15	TRBJ1-4	TGTGCCAGCAGAGCCTCTACAGGGCCGAATGAAAAACTGTTTTTT	CASRASTGPNEKLFF
TRBV23-1	-	-	15	TRBJ2-7	TGCGCCAGCAGTCAATCAGGGTTGAGGGGCTACGAGCAGTACTTC	CASSQSGLRGYEQYF
TRBV15	TRBD1	-	14	TRBJ1-6	TGTGCCACCAGGGCGGGACAGGGTCTATCACCCCTCCACTTT	CATRAGQGLSPLHF
TRBV10-3	-	-	12	TRBJ2-7	TGTGCCATCTCGAGGGCTGGAAACGAGCAGTACTTC	CAISRAGNEQYF
TRBV28	-	few	14	TRBJ2-5	TGTGCCAGCAGTTTAAGGGGGGGAAAAGAGACCCAGTACTTC	CASSLRGGKETQYF
TRBV12-3/TRBV12-4	-	-	15	TRBJ1-1	TGTGCCAGCAGTCCCTTCGGGGGTGGAAACACTGAAGCTTTCTTT	CASSPFGGGNTEAFF
TRBV7-9	-	-	14	TRBJ1-4	TGTGCCAGCAGCTTAGCGACAGACGAGGAAAAACTGTTTTTT	CASSLATDEEKLFF
TRBV5-1	-	few	14	TRBJ2-3	TGCGCCAGCAGCCCCGACGGATTCACAGATACGCAGTATTTT	CASSPDGFTDTQYF
TRBV9	-	-	14	TRBJ2-1	TGTGCCAGCAGCCCCCGGGGGGCTTGGGATGAGCAGTTCTTC	CASSPRGAWDEQFF
TRBV5-1	-	-	13	TRBJ1-2	TGCGCCAGCAGCTTTGGACAGCCCTATGGCTACACCTTC	CASSFGQPYGYTF
TRBV28	-	-	14	TRBJ2-2	TGTGCCAGCACCCCTTTACAGGGTGCCGGGCAGCTGTTTTTT	CASTPLQGAGQLFF
TRBV7-8	-	-	13	TRBJ1-1	TGTGCCAGCAGCTTCGCAGGACGGACTGAAGCTTTCTTT	CASSFAGRTEAFF
TRBV3-1	TRBD2	-	13	TRBJ2-3	TGTGCCAGCATGGGACTAATCACAGATACGCAGTATTTT	CASMGLITDTQYF
TRBV6-2/TRBV6-3	TRBD2	-	16	TRBJ2-5	TGTGCCAGCAGTTATCCGGGGGGGGGCCTCCAAGAGACCCAGTACTTC	CASSYPGGGLQETQYF
TRBV19	-	-	15	TRBJ1-5	TGTGCCAGTAGTATAGTCGGAGGGGGGCTTCAGCCCCAGCATTTT	CASSIVGGGLQPQHF
TRBV10-3	TRBD1	-	15	TRBJ1-4	TGTGCCATCAGTGAAACCGGGACAGGGTCGCGAAAACTGTTTTTT	CAISETGTGSRKLFF
TRBV3-1	-	-	14	TRBJ2-2	TGTGCCAGCGCCGGAGACACGAACACCGGGGAGCTGTTTTTT	CASAGDTNTGELFF
TRBV7-2	-	-	13	TRBJ1-2	TGTGCCAGCAGCTTAGACAGGGCTCATGGCTACACCTTC	CASSLDRAHGYTF
TRBV29-1	-	-	13	TRBJ1-4	TGCAGCGTGTCGGAAGGGGCCGGGGAAAAACTGTTTTTT	CSVSEGAGEKLFF
TRBV28	-	-	15	TRBJ2-2	TGTGCCAGCAGTTTTAGGCCGAGGTTGACCGGGGAGCTGTTTTTT	CASSFRPRLTGELFF
TRBV5-4	TRBD2	-	15	TRBJ2-5	TGTGCCAGCAGCTTCAAGCGGGGGGTTCAAGAGACCCAGTACTTC	CASSFKRGVQETQYF
TRBV5-1	-	-	12	TRBJ2-1	TGCGCCAGCGGGGCAGCATGGAATGAGCAGTTCTTC	CASGAAWNEQFF
TRBV7-2	-	-	15	TRBJ1-1	TGTGCCAGCAGCTTCTCCAGAAACCTGAACACTGAAGCTTTCTTT	CASSFSRNLNTEAFF
TRBV12-3/TRBV12-4	-	-	12	TRBJ2-2	TGTGCCAGCATTTCGGTAGCCGGGGAGCTGTTTTTT	CASISVAGELFF
TRBV3-1	-	-	15	TRBJ2-2	TGTGCCAGCAGCCTCTCGGACAGCCTTCCCGGGGAGCTGTTTTTT	CASSLSDSLPGELFF
TRBV28	-	-	13	TRBJ1-4	TGTGCCAGCAGTATACATGGACACATCCGTCTGTTTTTT	CASSIHGHIRLFF
TRBV7-8	-	once	14	TRBJ1-2	TGTGCCAGCAGCGCAGTACAATCCGGCTATGGCTACACCTTC	CASSAVQSGYGYTF
TRBV15	TRBD1	-	17	TRBJ1-1	TGTGCCACCAGCAGGCTCGACAGGGGCGGAGGGGACACTGAAGCTTTCTTT	CATSRLDRGGGDTEAFF
TRBV5-1	-	-	12	TRBJ1-2	TGCGCCAGCAGCTTGGGAGTAGCTGGCTACACCTTC	CASSLGVAGYTF
TRBV6-1	-	-	13	TRBJ1-1	TGTGCCAGCAGTTCTAAGGTGAACACTGAAGCTTTCTTT	CASSSKVNTEAFF
TRBV12-3/TRBV12-4	-	once	14	TRBJ2-3	TGTGCCAGTTCGGGGCCCACTCGCACAGATACGCAGTATTTT	CASSGPTRTDTQYF
TRBV19	-	-	15	TRBJ1-1	TGTGCCAGTAGTATATCAAGAACTGCCCTGGCTGAAGCTTTCTTT	CASSISRTALAEAFF
TRBV12-3/TRBV12-4	-	-	16	TRBJ2-6	TGTGCCAGCAGTCCCCCTAAAGGGATCGGGGCCAACGTCCTGACTTTC	CASSPPKGIGANVLTF
TRBV7-9	-	-	14	TRBJ2-4	TGTGCCAGCAGCGGGTGGACTACGAAAAACATTCAGTACTTC	CASSGWTTKNIQYF
TRBV3-1	-	once	16	TRBJ2-1	TGTGCCAGCAGCCCTTTTGGGACCCGCTCCTACAATGAGCAGTTCTTC	CASSPFGTRSYNEQFF
TRBV28	TRBD1	-	12	TRBJ1-2	TGTGCCAGCATAAGGGACAGCTATGGCTACACCTTC	CASIRDSYGYTF
TRBV12-3/TRBV12-4	-	-	13	TRBJ2-5	TGTGCCAGCAGTTTATTTGGGGGTGAGACCCAGTACTTC	CASSLFGGETQYF
TRBV4-2	-	-	14	TRBJ2-3	TGTGCCAGCAGCTCGCGCCGGGACACAGATACGCAGTATTTT	CASSSRRDTDTQYF
TRBV14	-	-	15	TRBJ1-2	TGTGCCAGCAGCCAAGACATCAGGACCCGTTATGGCTACACCTTC	CASSQDIRTRYGYTF
TRBV2	TRBD1	-	13	TRBJ2-5	TGTGCCAGCAGTCCGGGACAGAAAGAGACCCAGTACTTC	CASSPGQKETQYF
TRBV11-2	-	-	14	TRBJ1-2	TGTGCCAGCAGCTTAGCCCACGGGAACTATGGCTACACCTTC	CASSLAHGNYGYTF
TRBV18	-	once	17	TRBJ2-4	TGTGCCAGCTCACCCCGGGTCAGAGAAGTAGCCAAAAACATTCAGTACTTC	CASSPRVREVAKNIQYF
TRBV12-3/TRBV12-4	TRBD1	-	14	TRBJ1-5	TGTGCCAGCAGTCTGACAGGGCTCAATCAGCCCCAGCATTTT	CASSLTGLNQPQHF
TRBV28	-	-	15	TRBJ2-7	TGTGCCAGCGGTTCGGGGGTTGATGTTGTTTTCGGGCAGTACTTC	CASGSGVDVVFGQYF
TRBV10-3	-	-	14	TRBJ1-1	TGTGCCATCAGTGAAGGTAGGATGAACACTGAAGCTTTCTTT	CAISEGRMNTEAFF
TRBV7-3	-	-	13	TRBJ2-3	TGTGCCAGCAGCTTATGGGCAGGGAATACGCAGTATTTT	CASSLWAGNTQYF
TRBV7-9	-	-	14	TRBJ1-1	TGTGCCAGCAGCTTAACAGGGACGAACACTGAAGCTTTCTTT	CASSLTGTNTEAFF
TRBV28	-	-	11	TRBJ2-7	TGTGCCAGCAGGGTGGAGAAAGAGCAGTACTTC	CASRVEKEQYF
TRBV2	-	-	13	TRBJ2-3	TGTGCCAGCAGTGGGGACGGCACAGATACGCAGTATTTT	CASSGDGTDTQYF